This passage covers 20 T cell receptor beta chains from one sample sequenced in a study of cytomegalovirus exposure and HLA in healthy donors. Produced via immunoSEQ multiplex PCR; TCRdb's table is partial and in-frame only. The table lists just under 150,000 clones, 87% of them singletons, with roughly 4.8% in the top ten. Material for sequencing was PBMCs. These receptors all stem from a man between 18 and 29 years old in good health and CMV-seropositive.

This CDR3 reads CASSGTEETQYF. The CDR3 DNA reads TGTGCCAGCTCAGGGACAGAAGAGACCCAGTACTTC. The chain recombines TRBV18 with TRBJ2-5; 7 bases map to TRBD1. Germline V gene data show CDR1 as KGHSH and CDR2 as LQKENI. This CDR3 comprises 12 residues. Trimming removed 5 bases from V and 3 bases from J; junction bases left unmatched: 0.

This chain joins TRBV5-1 and TRBJ2-2; D perhaps matches TRBD1 (6 bases). The V end was cut by 2 bases, the J end by 5 bases, with 10 bases between. The CDR3 contains 14 residues. Germline CDR1 reads SGHRS; CDR2 reads YFSETQ. CDR3 in DNA: TGCGCCAGCAGCTTTACAGGGTCGACCGGGGAGCTGTTTTTT. Translation: CASSFTGSTGELFF. Using reference TRBV5-1 and TRBJ2-2 for the parts outside the CDR3, the full variable domain is KAGVTQTPRYLIKTRGQQVTLSCSPISGHRSVSWYQQTPGQGLQFLFEYFSETQRNKGNFPGRFSGRQFSNSRSEMNVSTLELGDSALYLCASSFTGSTGELFFGEGSRLTVL.

This chain uses TRBV5-1 with TRBJ2-2; possible D gene TRBD2, 6 bases. The CDR3 contains 14 residues. Germline V gene sequence: CDR1 SGHRS, CDR2 YFSETQ. V lost 4 bases and J lost 3, with 10 bases in between. This CDR3 reads CASSLSGDTGELFF. The CDR3 bases are TGCGCCAGCAGCCTTTCGGGGGACACCGGGGAGCTGTTTTTT.

The CDR3 loop is CASSLTSGNRETQYF. DNA of the CDR3: TGCGCCAGCAGCTTGACTAGCGGGAATCGAGAGACCCAGTACTTC. This sequence joins TRBV5-1 and TRBJ2-5; 10 bases are shared with TRBD2. Germline V CDR1 and CDR2: SGHRS, YFSETQ. With 1 base clipped from V and 4 bases from J, the junction kept 4 bases outside the gene matches. This CDR3 is 15 amino acids long.

This rearrangement joins TRBV9 to TRBJ2-5; possible D gene TRBD2, 5 bases. This CDR3 contains 15 residues. CDR1 and CDR2 from the germline V gene are SGDLS and YYNGEE. V dropped 4 bases and J dropped 5 bases, with 18 bases sitting between them. CDR3 nucleotide sequence: TGTGCCAGCAGCCCCTATGGCGAGGGTTTGGAGACCCAGTACTTC. The encoded protein is CASSPYGEGLETQYF. Filled out from reference TRBV9 and TRBJ2-5, the complete variable domain reads DSGVTQTPKHLITATGQRVTLRCSPRSGDLSVYWYQQSLDQGLQFLIQYYNGEERAKGNILERFSAQQFPDLHSELNLSSLELGDSALYFCASSPYGEGLETQYFGPGTRLLVL.

J is TRBJ1-4 and V is TRBV7-9; D is uncertain. CDR3 size: 15 residues. From germline, CDR1 is SEHNR and CDR2 FQNEAQ (reference sequence). Trimming took off 1 base at V and 7 bases at J, with 13 bases between the two ends. The CDR3 coding sequence is TGTGCCAGCAGCTTAGATTCGGGATTCCGTGAAAAACTGTTTTTT. Residues: CASSLDSGFREKLFF.

The rearrangement links TRBV19 to TRBJ1-5, with a weak D call TRBD1 (5 bases). Between the trimmed V and J ends, which lost 8 bases and 7 bases, there was a span of 24 bases. This CDR3 region has 16 residues. Germline CDR1 and CDR2: LNHDA and SQIVND (reference sequence). The CDR3 DNA reads TGTGCCAGTTTAAATCGGGGGACCCTCATCGGGCAGCCCCAGCATTTT. This encodes CASLNRGTLIGQPQHF. The entire variable domain, with the rest obtained from reference TRBV19 and TRBJ1-5, is as follows: DGGITQSPKYLFRKEGQNVTLSCEQNLNHDAMYWYRQDPGQGLRLIYYSQIVNDFQKGDIAEGYSVSREKKESFPLTVTSAQKNPTAFYLCASLNRGTLIGQPQHFGDGTRLSIL.

The chain combines TRBV5-1 with TRBJ1-2, with a weak D call TRBD1 (5 bases). There are 14 residues in the CDR3. V was shortened by 4 bases and J by 5 bases, with 15 bases between the two germline ends. CDR1 is SGHRS, CDR2 YFSETQ, per germline. The chain's CDR3 is CASSLANRFYGYTF. In nucleotides, the CDR3 is TGCGCCAGCAGCCTCGCGAACAGGTTTTATGGCTACACCTTC.

The rearrangement joins TRBV6-1 to TRBJ2-1, with D perhaps matching TRBD2 (5 bases). This CDR3 is built from 14 residues. Trimming took off 4 bases at V and 0 bases at J, with 7 bases between the two ends. Germline V lookup: CDR1 MNHNS, CDR2 SASEGT. DNA of the CDR3: TGTGCCAGCAGTGGGGAGAGCTCCTACAATGAGCAGTTCTTC. It translates to CASSGESSYNEQFF.

CDR3 in DNA: TGTGCCAGCAAGGTCGCAGGGCTTATGAACACTGAAGCTTTCTTT. Its protein product is CASKVAGLMNTEAFF. The chain couples TRBV27 to TRBJ1-1, with D possibly TRBD1 on 5 matching bases. CDR1 is MNHEY, CDR2 SMNVEV, per germline (reference sequence). Trimming shortened V by 7 bases and J by 0 bases, and 15 bases separated the two germline ends. The CDR3 contains 15 residues.

The rearrangement joins TRBV2 to TRBJ1-2; unclear D gene. CDR1 is SNHLY and CDR2 is FYNNEI in the germline V gene. V was pared by 5 bases and J by 2 bases, with 3 bases between. The CDR3 runs to 11 residues. Written as DNA, the CDR3 is TGTGCCAGCAGTCAGAACTATGGCTACACCTTC. Translation gives CASSQNYGYTF.

The CDR3 nucleotides read TGTGCCAGCAGCTTAGCCGCGGGCGGGGATGGCGAGCAGTACTTC. Its translation: CASSLAAGGDGEQYF. V gene TRBV13 combines with J gene TRBJ2-7, with D maybe TRBD2 (6 bases). From germline, CDR1 is PRHDT and CDR2 FYEKMQ (reference sequence). The CDR3 spans 15 residues. Trimming took 1 base from V and 6 from J, leaving 16 bases between them.

The genes are TRBV2 and TRBJ1-4; D may be TRBD1 (5 bases). Germline V CDR1 and CDR2: SNHLY, FYNNEI. The CDR3 totals 14 residues. The V end was cut by 7 bases, the J end by 3 bases, with 12 bases between. CDR3 protein: CASKGSGPNEKLFF. CDR3 DNA: TGTGCCAGCAAGGGTTCAGGGCCTAATGAAAAACTGTTTTTT.

This chain joins TRBV4-1 and TRBJ2-7, with 8 nucleotides matching TRBD1. Germline V gives CDR1 MGHRA, CDR2 YSYEKL. J lost 5 bases, V lost 6 bases, and 0 bases had no gene match. The CDR3 totals 11 residues. The CDR3: CASRQGDEQYF. CDR3 DNA: TGCGCCAGCAGACAGGGGGACGAGCAGTACTTC.

This clone has just a few counts. The sample has other DNA sequences that encode this CDR3 too. This rearrangement joins TRBV5-1 to TRBJ1-2; 9 bases align to TRBD1. After removal of 0 bases from V and 3 bases from J, the junction contained 0 bases not matched to a gene. There are 14 residues in the CDR3. Germline CDR1 is SGHRS and CDR2 is YFSETQ. The CDR3 protein is CASSLGQGDYGYTF. As DNA, the CDR3 is TGCGCCAGCAGCTTGGGACAGGGGGACTATGGCTACACCTTC.

The J gene is TRBJ1-5, the V gene TRBV4-1, with D hard to call. Trimming cost V 1 base and J 7 bases, with 14 bases left between them. Germline CDR1 MGHRA, CDR2 YSYEKL. The CDR3 has 15 amino acids. In nucleotides, the CDR3 is TGCGCCAGCAGCCAAGCCGACGGGGTTGGGCAGCCCCAGCATTTT. As protein: CASSQADGVGQPQHF.

This chain's CDR3 is CASSPMGQAYEQYF. In DNA form, the CDR3 reads TGTGCCAGCTCACCAATGGGACAGGCCTACGAGCAGTACTTC. The chain recombines TRBV18 with TRBJ2-7; 8 nucleotides match TRBD1. V shed 2 bases and J 2 bases; nucleotides not matched to a gene: 2. The CDR3 has 14 residues. From germline, CDR1 is KGHSH and CDR2 LQKENI.

The chain uses TRBV7-2 and TRBJ1-1; the D is unclear. In germline, CDR1 is SGHTA, CDR2 FQGNSA. The CDR3 is made up of 14 amino acids. The germline V and J ends were trimmed by 1 base and 5 bases, with 11 bases remaining between them. For the CDR3, the DNA is TGTGCCAGCAGCTTAGATCTGGGGAGGACTGAAGCTTTCTTT. This sequence encodes CASSLDLGRTEAFF.

This clone appeared a single time. The chain employs TRBV6-6 and TRBJ2-1, with a tentative D call TRBD1 (5 bases). Germline CDR1 is MNHNY and CDR2 is SVGAGI (reference sequence). This CDR3 has 14 residues. V was clipped by 6 bases and J by 2 bases, with 11 bases between them. CDR3 region: CASSPGSTYNEQFF. CDR3 DNA sequence: TGTGCCAGCAGCCCAGGGTCTACCTACAATGAGCAGTTCTTC.

This chain connects TRBV5-1 to TRBJ1-4; D possibly corresponds to TRBD1 (6 bases). V was pared by 9 bases and J by 1 base, with 19 bases between. The CDR3 loop spans 16 amino acids. Germline V lookup: CDR1 SGHRS, CDR2 YFSETQ. The CDR3 coding sequence is TGCGCCACCGCCCGGGGGGCCTCTGGAACTAATGAAAAACTGTTTTTT. This gives the protein CATARGASGTNEKLFF.